The source of this TCR beta chain is a study of blood T cell repertoires in COVID-19. Looking at the study overall: Samples representing acute and convalescent COVID-19 were sourced from the United States, Italy and Spain. T cells, B-cell-depleted T cells, or PBMCs provided the cDNA or gDNA that served as material.

As processed by the authors: Reference gene primer amplification gave nucleated cell count estimates. Profiling relied on immunoSEQ multiplex PCR, and the TCRdb table lists in-frame clones only, not all of them. V, J and clone size reflect that table, while D and trimming were determined from the DNA. The table shows about 270,000 clones, with more than 70% occurring only once. V lost 3 bases, J lost 2 bases, and 3 bases stayed unmatched. The CDR3 covers 15 residues. Germline V CDR1 and CDR2: SGHDT, YYEEEE. The source is a woman younger than 35 with acute or convalescent COVID-19. The specimen was peripheral blood. The chain couples TRBV5-6 to TRBJ2-7; 12 nucleotides match TRBD2. The CDR3 bases are TGTGCCAGCAGCTCCCTAGCGGGAGGGACCTACGAGCAGTACTTC. Translation gives CASSSLAGGTYEQYF. Drawing the rest from reference TRBV5-6 and TRBJ2-7, the complete variable domain is DAGVTQSPTHLIKTRGQQVTLRCSPKSGHDTVSWYQQALGQGPQFIFQYYEEEERQRGNFPDRFSGHQFPNYSSELNVNALLLGDSALYLCASSSLAGGTYEQYFGPGTRLTVT.